This TCR beta chain derives from a study of blood T cell repertoires in COVID-19. V was pared by 0 bases and J by 6 bases, with 5 bases of the junction left unmatched. The CDR3 is made up of 16 amino acids. In germline, CDR1 is MNHEY, CDR2 SVGAGI. Produced via immunoSEQ multiplex PCR; TCRdb's table is partial and in-frame only. The sample contains 250,000 to 400,000 clones, 85% of which appear only once. Sequenced: PBMCs or T cells enriched from blood (not recorded which). The chain is built from TRBV6-5 and TRBJ2-1, with 10 bases aligning to TRBD1. The sequence was obtained from a woman aged 25 to 39 who had been exposed to COVID-19. The CDR3, as DNA: TGTGCCAGCAGTTACTCGACGGGACAGGGGTCCAATGAGCAGTTCTTC. As protein: CASSYSTGQGSNEQFF.